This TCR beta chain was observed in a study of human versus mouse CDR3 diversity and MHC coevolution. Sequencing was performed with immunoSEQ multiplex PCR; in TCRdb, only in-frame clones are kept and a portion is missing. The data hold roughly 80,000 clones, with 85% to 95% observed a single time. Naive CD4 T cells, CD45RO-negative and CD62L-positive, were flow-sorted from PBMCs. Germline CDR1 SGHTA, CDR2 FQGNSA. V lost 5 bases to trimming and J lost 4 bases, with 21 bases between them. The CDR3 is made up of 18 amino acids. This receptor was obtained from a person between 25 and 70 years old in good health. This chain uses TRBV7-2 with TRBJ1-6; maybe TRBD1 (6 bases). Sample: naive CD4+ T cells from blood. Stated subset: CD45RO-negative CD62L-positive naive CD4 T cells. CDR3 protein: CASSDNWDTEKYNSPLHF. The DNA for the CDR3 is TGTGCCAGCAGCGATAATTGGGACACCGAAAAATATAATTCACCCCTCCACTTT.